A selection of T cell receptor beta chains follows, all from one sample in a study of OX40 agonist ivuxolimab in advanced cancers. Data came from immunoSEQ multiplex PCR; TCRdb stores just in-frame clones and leaves some out. Here the sample spans 80,000 or so clones, about 85% being singletons. This material consisted of CD4+ or CD8+ T cells sorted from blood, taken in a trial of the OX40 agonist ivuxolimab. All receptors come from an adult with an advanced solid tumor such as melanoma, head and neck, liver or kidney cancer. CDR3s include the opening cysteine and the closing phenylalanine or tryptophan. A D gene is named only where the DNA matches it firmly. Clone size is not always given. Where it is, it says once, few, many or a class for expanded clones.

cdr3_length: 14
clone_size: .
j_call: TRBJ2-7
v_call: TRBV11-2
d_call: .
cdr3_aa: CASSLEDGQYEQYF
cdr3_nt: TGTGCCAGCAGCTTAGAAGATGGACAGTACGAGCAGTACTTC

cdr3_length: 16
clone_size: few
j_call: TRBJ2-1
v_call: TRBV21-1
d_call: .
cdr3_aa: CASSKGAPDRCNEQFF
cdr3_nt: TGTGCCAGCAGCAAAGGGGCCCCTGACAGGTGCAATGAGCAGTTCTTC

cdr3_length: 13
clone_size: .
j_call: TRBJ2-1
v_call: TRBV5-1
d_call: .
cdr3_aa: CASSGGPLNEQFF
cdr3_nt: TGCGCCAGCAGCGGAGGGCCTCTCAATGAGCAGTTCTTC

cdr3_length: 16
clone_size: .
j_call: TRBJ2-7
v_call: TRBV18
d_call: .
cdr3_aa: CASSPLPSTGNYEQYF
cdr3_nt: TGTGCCAGCTCACCACTCCCCTCGACAGGTAACTACGAGCAGTACTTC

cdr3_length: 14
clone_size: .
j_call: TRBJ1-2
v_call: TRBV4-3
d_call: TRBD1
cdr3_aa: CASSHRGQGYGYTF
cdr3_nt: TGCGCCAGCAGCCACCGAGGACAGGGGTATGGCTACACCTTC

cdr3_length: 13
clone_size: few
j_call: TRBJ1-5
v_call: TRBV5-8
d_call: .
cdr3_aa: CASSPPVGQPQHF
cdr3_nt: TGTGCCAGCAGCCCCCCCGTCGGTCAGCCCCAGCATTTT

cdr3_length: 14
clone_size: .
j_call: TRBJ1-4
v_call: TRBV7-3
d_call: .
cdr3_aa: CASSFGRVNEKLFF
cdr3_nt: TGTGCCAGCAGCTTCGGCAGGGTGAATGAAAAACTGTTTTTT

cdr3_length: 17
clone_size: medium-sized
j_call: TRBJ1-5
v_call: TRBV28
d_call: .
cdr3_aa: CASSPPPRVRSNQPQHF
cdr3_nt: TGTGCCAGCAGTCCACCCCCGAGGGTGAGAAGCAATCAGCCCCAGCATTTT

cdr3_length: 11
clone_size: .
j_call: TRBJ2-5
v_call: TRBV11-2
d_call: .
cdr3_aa: CASSLVETQYF
cdr3_nt: TGTGCCAGCAGCTTAGTGGAGACCCAGTACTTC

cdr3_length: 16
clone_size: .
j_call: TRBJ2-7
v_call: TRBV5-1
d_call: TRBD1
cdr3_aa: CASSLDPGGTSYEQYF
cdr3_nt: TGCGCCAGCAGCTTGGATCCAGGGGGCACTTCCTACGAGCAGTACTTC

cdr3_length: 14
clone_size: .
j_call: TRBJ2-6
v_call: TRBV28
d_call: .
cdr3_aa: CASLPRPQANVLTF
cdr3_nt: TGTGCCAGCCTTCCAAGGCCTCAGGCCAACGTCCTGACTTTC

cdr3_length: 15
clone_size: .
j_call: TRBJ2-2
v_call: TRBV9
d_call: .
cdr3_aa: CASSTTPMAAGELFF
cdr3_nt: TGTGCCAGCAGCACAACCCCGATGGCCGCCGGGGAGCTGTTTTTT

cdr3_length: 13
clone_size: .
j_call: TRBJ2-7
v_call: TRBV5-1
d_call: .
cdr3_aa: CASSLAQAYEQYF
cdr3_nt: TGCGCCAGCAGCTTGGCACAGGCCTACGAGCAGTACTTC

cdr3_length: 13
clone_size: once
j_call: TRBJ2-2
v_call: TRBV5-1
d_call: .
cdr3_aa: CASSKHDNGELFF
cdr3_nt: TGCGCCAGCAGTAAACATGATAACGGGGAGCTGTTTTTT

cdr3_length: 18
clone_size: .
j_call: TRBJ1-5
v_call: TRBV19
d_call: .
cdr3_aa: CASSMGGRWHGGNQPQHF
cdr3_nt: TGTGCCAGTAGTATGGGGGGTCGTTGGCACGGAGGCAATCAGCCCCAGCATTTT

cdr3_length: 16
clone_size: .
j_call: TRBJ2-5
v_call: TRBV19
d_call: .
cdr3_aa: CASSTPGLRRQETQYF
cdr3_nt: TGTGCCAGTAGTACCCCCGGACTGCGAAGGCAAGAGACCCAGTACTTC

cdr3_length: 13
clone_size: .
j_call: TRBJ2-3
v_call: TRBV30
d_call: .
cdr3_aa: CAWRRTGTDTQYF
cdr3_nt: TGTGCCTGGAGAAGGACAGGCACAGATACGCAGTATTTT

cdr3_length: 12
clone_size: .
j_call: TRBJ2-3
v_call: TRBV7-3
d_call: .
cdr3_aa: CASSQNTDTQYF
cdr3_nt: TGTGCCAGCAGCCAAAACACAGATACGCAGTATTTT

cdr3_length: 14
clone_size: .
j_call: TRBJ1-1
v_call: TRBV19
d_call: .
cdr3_aa: CASRRGAVNTEAFF
cdr3_nt: TGTGCCAGTAGAAGGGGGGCTGTGAACACTGAAGCTTTCTTT

cdr3_length: 16
clone_size: .
j_call: TRBJ2-5
v_call: TRBV9
d_call: .
cdr3_aa: CASSVSTGEAQETQYF
cdr3_nt: TGTGCCAGCAGCGTATCAACAGGGGAGGCGCAAGAGACCCAGTACTTC

cdr3_length: 14
clone_size: .
j_call: TRBJ1-1
v_call: TRBV29-1
d_call: TRBD1
cdr3_aa: CSVDWTGQGTEAFF
cdr3_nt: TGCAGCGTTGACTGGACAGGGCAGGGCACTGAAGCTTTCTTT

cdr3_length: 14
clone_size: .
j_call: TRBJ2-2
v_call: TRBV11-1
d_call: .
cdr3_aa: CASSLAPGSGELFF
cdr3_nt: TGTGCCAGCAGCTTAGCGCCTGGGTCCGGGGAGCTGTTTTTT

cdr3_length: 16
clone_size: .
j_call: TRBJ2-7
v_call: TRBV7-3
d_call: .
cdr3_aa: CASSLAWRLGTYEQYF
cdr3_nt: TGTGCCAGCAGCTTAGCATGGCGTCTAGGAACCTACGAGCAGTACTTC

cdr3_length: 13
clone_size: once
j_call: TRBJ2-2
v_call: TRBV7-3
d_call: .
cdr3_aa: CASSSTGSGELFF
cdr3_nt: TGTGCCAGCAGCTCTACAGGGTCCGGGGAGCTGTTTTTT

cdr3_length: 16
clone_size: .
j_call: TRBJ2-5
v_call: TRBV13
d_call: TRBD2
cdr3_aa: CASSLLGLAGGKTQYF
cdr3_nt: TGTGCCAGCAGCTTACTGGGACTAGCGGGCGGAAAGACCCAGTACTTC

cdr3_length: 16
clone_size: once
j_call: TRBJ2-2
v_call: TRBV19
d_call: .
cdr3_aa: CASISRDTANTGELFF
cdr3_nt: TGTGCCAGTATCTCCCGGGACACCGCGAACACCGGGGAGCTGTTTTTT

cdr3_length: 16
clone_size: .
j_call: TRBJ2-1
v_call: TRBV5-1
d_call: .
cdr3_aa: CASSLSTLAEYNEQFF
cdr3_nt: TGCGCCAGCAGCTTGTCAACATTAGCGGAGTACAATGAGCAGTTCTTC

cdr3_length: 14
clone_size: .
j_call: TRBJ1-4
v_call: TRBV5-6
d_call: .
cdr3_aa: CASTRDTYNEKLFF
cdr3_nt: TGTGCCAGCACCCGGGACACCTATAATGAAAAACTGTTTTTT

cdr3_length: 13
clone_size: once
j_call: TRBJ1-2
v_call: TRBV7-6
d_call: .
cdr3_aa: CASSLGSGLGYTF
cdr3_nt: TGTGCCAGCAGCTTAGGTTCCGGGCTTGGCTACACCTTC

cdr3_length: 13
clone_size: .
j_call: TRBJ2-7
v_call: TRBV7-2
d_call: .
cdr3_aa: CASSLAGPYEQYF
cdr3_nt: TGTGCCAGCAGCTTAGCGGGACCCTACGAGCAGTACTTC

cdr3_length: 15
clone_size: .
j_call: TRBJ2-1
v_call: TRBV7-3
d_call: TRBD2
cdr3_aa: CASSPLAGSYNEQFF
cdr3_nt: TGTGCCAGCAGCCCACTAGCGGGGTCCTACAATGAGCAGTTCTTC

cdr3_length: 10
clone_size: .
j_call: TRBJ1-1
v_call: TRBV19
d_call: TRBD1
cdr3_aa: CASEGASAFF
cdr3_nt: TGTGCCAGTGAGGGGGCCTCGGCTTTCTTT

cdr3_length: 13
clone_size: .
j_call: TRBJ2-5
v_call: TRBV7-9
d_call: .
cdr3_aa: CASSLVSRETQYF
cdr3_nt: TGTGCCAGCAGCTTAGTTAGTCGGGAGACCCAGTACTTC

cdr3_length: 17
clone_size: few
j_call: TRBJ1-6
v_call: TRBV30
d_call: TRBD1
cdr3_aa: CAWSRADRGPNNSPLHF
cdr3_nt: TGTGCCTGGAGCAGGGCGGACAGGGGACCTAATAATTCACCCCTCCACTTT

cdr3_length: 17
clone_size: .
j_call: TRBJ2-7
v_call: TRBV7-2
d_call: TRBD2
cdr3_aa: CASSLAARGGGYYEQYF
cdr3_nt: TGTGCCAGCAGCTTAGCGGCTCGGGGGGGCGGCTACTACGAGCAGTACTTC

cdr3_length: 14
clone_size: .
j_call: TRBJ1-1
v_call: TRBV5-4
d_call: .
cdr3_aa: CASSLPAPNTEAFF
cdr3_nt: TGTGCCAGCAGCTTGCCGGCTCCGAACACTGAAGCTTTCTTT

cdr3_length: 14
clone_size: .
j_call: TRBJ1-5
v_call: TRBV27
d_call: TRBD1
cdr3_aa: CASSSLGQYQPQHF
cdr3_nt: TGTGCCAGCAGTTCCTTGGGACAGTATCAGCCCCAGCATTTT

cdr3_length: 16
clone_size: .
j_call: TRBJ2-2
v_call: TRBV11-3
d_call: .
cdr3_aa: CASSLGGARNTGELFF
cdr3_nt: TGTGCCAGCAGCTTAGGGGGGGCGCGGAACACCGGGGAGCTGTTTTTT

cdr3_length: 16
clone_size: .
j_call: TRBJ2-3
v_call: TRBV9
d_call: .
cdr3_aa: CASSVGRGGIIDTQYF
cdr3_nt: TGTGCCAGCAGCGTAGGTAGGGGCGGGATCATAGATACGCAGTATTTT

cdr3_length: 17
clone_size: once
j_call: TRBJ1-1
v_call: TRBV7-3
d_call: .
cdr3_aa: CASTMGRGGFRNTEAFF
cdr3_nt: TGTGCCAGCACCATGGGCAGGGGAGGGTTCAGGAACACTGAAGCTTTCTTT

cdr3_length: 14
clone_size: .
j_call: TRBJ1-1
v_call: TRBV27
d_call: .
cdr3_aa: CASGLTGQNTEAFF
cdr3_nt: TGTGCCAGCGGGCTGACGGGACAGAACACTGAAGCTTTCTTT

cdr3_length: 13
clone_size: .
j_call: TRBJ1-1
v_call: TRBV30
d_call: TRBD1
cdr3_aa: CAFGTGRNTEAFF
cdr3_nt: TGTGCCTTTGGGACAGGACGGAACACTGAAGCTTTCTTT

cdr3_length: 13
clone_size: .
j_call: TRBJ2-7
v_call: TRBV9
d_call: .
cdr3_aa: CASSVGSNYEQYF
cdr3_nt: TGTGCCAGCAGCGTGGGGTCTAACTACGAGCAGTACTTC

cdr3_length: 14
clone_size: .
j_call: TRBJ2-7
v_call: TRBV10-2
d_call: .
cdr3_aa: CATDTSLVGPMQYF
cdr3_nt: TGCGCCACCGACACAAGTCTCGTGGGTCCAATGCAGTACTTC

cdr3_length: 15
clone_size: few
j_call: TRBJ2-7
v_call: TRBV7-2
d_call: .
cdr3_aa: CASSSPSYSSYEQYF
cdr3_nt: TGTGCCAGCAGCTCCCCTAGCTATAGCTCCTACGAGCAGTACTTC

cdr3_length: 16
clone_size: .
j_call: TRBJ1-1
v_call: TRBV7-3
d_call: TRBD1
cdr3_aa: CASSTTGGAGNTEAFF
cdr3_nt: TGTGCCAGCAGCACGACAGGGGGCGCAGGAAACACTGAAGCTTTCTTT

cdr3_length: 15
clone_size: .
j_call: TRBJ2-6
v_call: TRBV6-5
d_call: .
cdr3_aa: CASSSGALGANVLTF
cdr3_nt: TGTGCCAGCAGCTCAGGGGCTCTCGGGGCCAACGTCCTGACTTTC

cdr3_length: 16
clone_size: .
j_call: TRBJ2-5
v_call: TRBV4-3
d_call: TRBD1
cdr3_aa: CASSRGRGQGQETQYF
cdr3_nt: TGCGCCAGCAGCCGTGGGCGGGGACAGGGACAAGAGACCCAGTACTTC

cdr3_length: 14
clone_size: .
j_call: TRBJ1-6
v_call: TRBV10-3
d_call: .
cdr3_aa: CAISEQAINSPLHF
cdr3_nt: TGTGCCATCAGTGAGCAGGCGATTAATTCACCCCTCCACTTT

cdr3_length: 15
clone_size: once
j_call: TRBJ2-4
v_call: TRBV7-9
d_call: .
cdr3_aa: CASSWGTPGDNIQYF
cdr3_nt: TGTGCCAGCAGCTGGGGGACACCCGGGGATAACATTCAGTACTTC

cdr3_length: 15
clone_size: .
j_call: TRBJ2-7
v_call: TRBV7-3
d_call: .
cdr3_aa: CASSQNRGQIYEQYF
cdr3_nt: TGTGCCAGCAGCCAGAACAGAGGACAGATCTACGAGCAGTACTTC

cdr3_length: 14
clone_size: .
j_call: TRBJ1-3
v_call: TRBV30
d_call: TRBD1
cdr3_aa: CAWVDRGRGNTIYF
cdr3_nt: TGTGCCTGGGTGGACAGGGGTCGGGGAAACACCATATATTTT

cdr3_length: 15
clone_size: .
j_call: TRBJ2-1
v_call: TRBV5-4
d_call: TRBD2
cdr3_aa: CASSLAGVPYNEQFF
cdr3_nt: TGTGCCAGCAGCTTAGCGGGGGTGCCCTACAATGAGCAGTTCTTC

cdr3_length: 10
clone_size: .
j_call: TRBJ2-3
v_call: TRBV2
d_call: .
cdr3_aa: CASTASTQYF
cdr3_nt: TGTGCCAGCACTGCTAGTACGCAGTATTTT

cdr3_length: 15
clone_size: .
j_call: TRBJ2-5
v_call: TRBV7-2
d_call: .
cdr3_aa: CASSLYSGLQETQYF
cdr3_nt: TGTGCCAGCAGCTTATATTCGGGACTCCAAGAGACCCAGTACTTC

cdr3_length: 13
clone_size: .
j_call: TRBJ2-1
v_call: TRBV9
d_call: .
cdr3_aa: CASSVEYYNGQFF
cdr3_nt: TGTGCCAGCAGCGTTGAGTACTACAATGGGCAGTTCTTC

cdr3_length: 15
clone_size: .
j_call: TRBJ2-7
v_call: TRBV15
d_call: TRBD1
cdr3_aa: CATSTEGTGPNEQYF
cdr3_nt: TGTGCCACCAGTACCGAAGGGACAGGGCCCAACGAGCAGTACTTC

cdr3_length: 15
clone_size: few
j_call: TRBJ1-5
v_call: TRBV30
d_call: TRBD1
cdr3_aa: CAWSAGGLDNQPQHF
cdr3_nt: TGTGCCTGGAGTGCAGGGGGCCTTGACAATCAGCCCCAGCATTTT

cdr3_length: 12
clone_size: .
j_call: TRBJ2-7
v_call: TRBV18
d_call: TRBD1
cdr3_aa: CASSPPGQPEYF
cdr3_nt: TGTGCCAGCTCACCACCGGGACAGCCCGAGTACTTC

cdr3_length: 12
clone_size: .
j_call: TRBJ1-2
v_call: TRBV9
d_call: .
cdr3_aa: CASSAQGYGYTF
cdr3_nt: TGTGCCAGCAGCGCACAGGGCTATGGCTACACCTTC